This T cell receptor (beta chain) was retrieved from a study of cytomegalovirus exposure and HLA in healthy donors. Broader study findings: In a later analysis, specific HLA alleles were associated with some 16,000 TCR beta sequences at a 0.05 false discovery rate.

Vbeta (60) and Jbeta (13) primers were used in the PCR. Method: immunoSEQ multiplex PCR; TCRdb's copy keeps in-frame clones and lacks some. The sample includes about 190,000 clones, 75% to 90% seen only once; the top ten take over 2%. A remark on this clone: Its antigen remains unidentified.

V lost 6 bases, J lost 1 base, and 9 bases lay in between. The V gene's germline CDR1 is PRHDT and CDR2 FYEKMQ (reference sequence). The CDR3 extends over 13 amino acids. V and J are TRBV13 and TRBJ1-1; D unresolved. This TCR was recovered from a woman in her forties or fifties in good health and CMV-seropositive. The specimen sequenced was PBMCs. In nucleotides, the CDR3 is TGTGCCAGCAGGCTTCGGGGGAACACTGAAGCTTTCTTT. This codes for CASRLRGNTEAFF.